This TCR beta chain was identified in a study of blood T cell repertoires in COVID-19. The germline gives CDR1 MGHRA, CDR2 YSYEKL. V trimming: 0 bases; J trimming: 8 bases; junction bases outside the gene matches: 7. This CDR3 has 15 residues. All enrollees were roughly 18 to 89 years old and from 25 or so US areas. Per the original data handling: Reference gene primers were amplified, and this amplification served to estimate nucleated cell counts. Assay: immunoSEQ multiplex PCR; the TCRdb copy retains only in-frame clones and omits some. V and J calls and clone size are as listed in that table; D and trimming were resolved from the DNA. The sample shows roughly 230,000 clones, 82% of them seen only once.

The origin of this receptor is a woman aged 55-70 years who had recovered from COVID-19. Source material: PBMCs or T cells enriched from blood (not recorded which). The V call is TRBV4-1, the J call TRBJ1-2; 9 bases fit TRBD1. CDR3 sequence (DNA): TGCGCCAGCAGCCAAGATCCACAGGGGGCTTGGGGCTACACCTTC. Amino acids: CASSQDPQGAWGYTF.